Listed here is a single T cell receptor (beta chain). Its recognized antigen is unknown. No base-level quality is on record; no much larger clone is a single base apart. This entry comes from a study of CD8 T cells in ankylosing spondylitis (dated 2017 in TCRdb). In terms of the full investigation: The study set out to find disease-linked TCR variants by profiling T cell receptor beta repertoires in ankylosing spondylitis patients and healthy donors. Samples of peripheral blood were taken, and for ankylosing spondylitis patients, synovial fluid was collected as well. The full study cohort comprised roughly 24 ankylosing spondylitis patients and approximately 100 healthy donors.

The V and J ends are trimmed by 3 bases and 6 bases, leaving 7 bases between them. From a lookup of the germline V gene, CDR1 and CDR2 are SGDLS and YYNGEE. The CDR3 numbers 12 residues from cysteine through phenylalanine. Just CDR3 DNA is preserved here, 36 bases in frame from base 1. Sequencer: Illumina HiSeq 2500. Quantitative 5'-RACE with molecular barcodes was used to prepare TCR beta libraries. Per the source publication's procedure: A new computational method based on a probabilistic model of VDJ rearrangement was used to identify disease-linked TCR variants. The public reads were run again by TCRdb, first through fastp at Q25 and then through MiXCR, and only productive beta chains were kept. Records with the same CDR3 protein are collapsed into one entry carrying the most frequent genes and DNA. These V and J calls rely on TCRdb rather than the paper's analysis. The sample table lists approximately 250,000 distinct CDR3 sequences, roughly a third of them with a count of one. 4% to 5% of the sample comes from the top ten.

Overall results and qualifications from the work: Some of the motif variants had been reported before in the synovial fluid and blood of reactive arthritis patients, a finding that suggests common disease-initiation mechanisms. Blood from ankylosing spondylitis patients appeared to be characterized by a TCR beta motif composed of roughly 8 highly homologous amino acid variants. The disease-linked clones were reported as significantly enriched in matched synovial fluid samples from ankylosing spondylitis patients. In peripheral blood, the disease-linked clones were found at relatively low frequencies and had a CD8+ phenotype.

The rearranged segments are TRBV9 and TRBJ2-1; the D segment may tentatively be TRBD1 or TRBD2, each giving 5 matched bases. The sequence came from a male donor with ankylosing spondylitis or in good health (not recorded which). Sequenced input: blood, either unsorted or a sorted T cell fraction (not recorded which). The nucleotides read TGTGCCAGCAGCGGAGGGGCCAATGAGCAGTTCTTC. Its coded protein is CASSGGANEQFF.